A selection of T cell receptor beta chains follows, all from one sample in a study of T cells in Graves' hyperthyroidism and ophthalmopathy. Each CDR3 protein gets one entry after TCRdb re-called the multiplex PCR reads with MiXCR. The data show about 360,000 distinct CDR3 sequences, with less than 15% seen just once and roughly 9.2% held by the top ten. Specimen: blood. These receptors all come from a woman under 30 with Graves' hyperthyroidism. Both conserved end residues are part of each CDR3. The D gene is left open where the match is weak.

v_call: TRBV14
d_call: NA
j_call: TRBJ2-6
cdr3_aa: CASSRTKRAGANAAGANVLTF

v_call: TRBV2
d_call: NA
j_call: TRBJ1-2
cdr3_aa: CASSETFLLTDYYGYTF

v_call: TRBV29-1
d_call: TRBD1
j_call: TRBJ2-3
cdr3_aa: CTGTGQAWDTQYF

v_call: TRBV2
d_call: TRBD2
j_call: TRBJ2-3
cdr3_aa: CASVGGGGADTQYF

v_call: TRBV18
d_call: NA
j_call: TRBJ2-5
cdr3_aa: CASSEQGPFGETQYF

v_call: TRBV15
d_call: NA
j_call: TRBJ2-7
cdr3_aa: CATSRDQGYEQYF

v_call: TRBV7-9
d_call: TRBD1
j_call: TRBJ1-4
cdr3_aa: CASGPGTGVEKLFF

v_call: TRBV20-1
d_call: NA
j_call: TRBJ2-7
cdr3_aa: CSARDWGDEQYF

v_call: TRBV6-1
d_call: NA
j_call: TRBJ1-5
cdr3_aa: CASSETVNQPQHF

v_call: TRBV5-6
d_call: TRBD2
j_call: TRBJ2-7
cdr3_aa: CASSTFGTSGYEQYF

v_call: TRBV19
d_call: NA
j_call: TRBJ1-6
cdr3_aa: CANIAVNSPLHF

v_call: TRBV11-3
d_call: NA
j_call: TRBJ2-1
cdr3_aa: CASSLDEFFFGETNEQFF

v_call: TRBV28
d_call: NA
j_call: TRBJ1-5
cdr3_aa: CASRDSSNQPQHF

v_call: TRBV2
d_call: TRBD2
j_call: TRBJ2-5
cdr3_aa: CASSERGRLASESQYF

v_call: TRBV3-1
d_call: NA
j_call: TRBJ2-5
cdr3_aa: CASSPPGREETQYF

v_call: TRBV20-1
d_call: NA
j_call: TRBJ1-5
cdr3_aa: CSARKDGNQPQHF

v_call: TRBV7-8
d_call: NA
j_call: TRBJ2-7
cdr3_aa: CASSLVLAALGEQYF

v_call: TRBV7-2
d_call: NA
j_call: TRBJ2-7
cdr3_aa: CASSLATDLYEQYF

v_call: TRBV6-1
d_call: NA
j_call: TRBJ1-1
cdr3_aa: CASRSQAKLNTEAFF

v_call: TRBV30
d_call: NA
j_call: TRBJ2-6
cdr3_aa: CAWVGRVTSGANVLTF

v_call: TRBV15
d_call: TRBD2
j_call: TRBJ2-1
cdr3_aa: CATSKRLAGYNEQFF

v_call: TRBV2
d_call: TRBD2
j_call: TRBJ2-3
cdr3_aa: CASRGEGPDTQYF

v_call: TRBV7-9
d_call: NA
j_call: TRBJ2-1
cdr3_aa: CASSPYPPGNEQFF

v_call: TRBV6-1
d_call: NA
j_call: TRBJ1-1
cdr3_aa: CASSVGRGEQGAFF

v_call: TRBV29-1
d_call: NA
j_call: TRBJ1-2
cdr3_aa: CSVEATSYGYTF

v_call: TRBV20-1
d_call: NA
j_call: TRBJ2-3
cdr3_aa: CSAPRLDTQYF

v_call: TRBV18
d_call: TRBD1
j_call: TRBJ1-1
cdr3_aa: CASSQEQGAQTEAFF

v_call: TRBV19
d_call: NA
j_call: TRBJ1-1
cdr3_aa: CASQSPVEAFF

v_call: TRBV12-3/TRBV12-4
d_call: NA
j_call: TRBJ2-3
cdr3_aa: CASSLDHTQYF

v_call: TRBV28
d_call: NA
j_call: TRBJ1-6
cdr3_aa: CASSRRSITNSPLHF

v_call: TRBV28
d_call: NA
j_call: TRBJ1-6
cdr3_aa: CASSSDLPLWDSPLHF

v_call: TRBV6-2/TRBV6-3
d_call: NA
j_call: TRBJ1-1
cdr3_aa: CAISEGNTEAFF

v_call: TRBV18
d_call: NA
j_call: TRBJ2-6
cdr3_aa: CASSPLEGQGANVLTF

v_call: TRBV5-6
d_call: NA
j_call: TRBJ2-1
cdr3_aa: CASSLVTSNEQFF